This T cell receptor beta chain was profiled in a study of cytomegalovirus exposure and HLA in healthy donors. Each donor's status was that of a healthy bone marrow donor. Findings and caveats of the study: Per a prior analysis, the majority of TCR beta V segments were productive roughly 90% or roughly 30% of the time. Several V segments, TRBV6-2 and TRBV6-3 among them, could not be told apart and were dropped.

The PCR contained 60 Vbeta and 13 Jbeta primers. Measured with immunoSEQ multiplex PCR; TCRdb has only the in-frame clones, and not every one. The table includes about 200,000 clones, roughly 80% detected once. The CDR3 consists of 15 residues. The germline V gene encodes CDR1 SGHVS and CDR2 FNYEAQ. Unmatched junction bases numbered 4, after V lost 0 bases and J lost 3 bases. In regard to this clone: Its antigen is unidentified.

The chain is built from TRBV7-6 and TRBJ1-2; TRBD1 aligns across 7 bases. The material sequenced was PBMCs. This TCR came from a man under 40 in good health and CMV-seronegative. The CDR3 DNA follows: TGTGCCAGCAGCTTAGCCCCCAGGGGGGACTATGGCTACACCTTC. This sequence encodes CASSLAPRGDYGYTF.